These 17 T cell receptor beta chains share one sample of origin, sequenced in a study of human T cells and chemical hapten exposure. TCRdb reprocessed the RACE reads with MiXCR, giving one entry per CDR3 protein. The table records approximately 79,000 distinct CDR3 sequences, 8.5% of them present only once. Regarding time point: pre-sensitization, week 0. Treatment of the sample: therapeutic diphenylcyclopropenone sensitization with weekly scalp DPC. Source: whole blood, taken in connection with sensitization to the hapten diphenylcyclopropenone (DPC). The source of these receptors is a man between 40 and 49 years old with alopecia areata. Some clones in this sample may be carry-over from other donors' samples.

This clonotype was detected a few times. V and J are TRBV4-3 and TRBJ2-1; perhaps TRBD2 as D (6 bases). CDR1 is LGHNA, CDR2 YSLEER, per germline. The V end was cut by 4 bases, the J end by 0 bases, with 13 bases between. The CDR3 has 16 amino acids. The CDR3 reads CASSRAAGVSYNEQFF. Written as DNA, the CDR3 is TGCGCCAGCAGCCGCGCAGCGGGCGTCTCCTACAATGAGCAGTTCTTC.

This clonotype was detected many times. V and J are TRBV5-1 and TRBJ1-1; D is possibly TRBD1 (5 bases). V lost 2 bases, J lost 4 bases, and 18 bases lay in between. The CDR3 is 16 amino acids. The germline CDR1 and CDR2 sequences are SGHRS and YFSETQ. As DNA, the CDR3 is TGCGCCAGCAGCTTTTCGGGCTCGAGTGGGGCCACTGAAGCTTTCTTT. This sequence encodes CASSFSGSSGATEAFF.

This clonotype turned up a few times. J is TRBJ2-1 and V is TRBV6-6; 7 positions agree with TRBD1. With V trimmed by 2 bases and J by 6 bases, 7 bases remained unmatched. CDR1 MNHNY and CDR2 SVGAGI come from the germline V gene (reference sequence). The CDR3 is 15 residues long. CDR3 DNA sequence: TGTGCCAGCAGTTACACGACAGGGAATTTCAATGAGCAGTTCTTC. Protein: CASSYTTGNFNEQFF.

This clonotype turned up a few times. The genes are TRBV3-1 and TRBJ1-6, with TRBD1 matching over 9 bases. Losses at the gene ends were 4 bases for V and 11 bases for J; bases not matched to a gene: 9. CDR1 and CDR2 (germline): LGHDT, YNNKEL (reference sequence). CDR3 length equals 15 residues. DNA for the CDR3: TGTGCCAGCAGCCTAAGTCCCGGGACAGGGACACCCCTCCACTTT. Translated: CASSLSPGTGTPLHF. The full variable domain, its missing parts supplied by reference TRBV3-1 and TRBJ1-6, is DTAVSQTPKYLVTQMGNDKSIKCEQNLGHDTMYWYKQDSKKFLKIMFSYNNKELIINETVPNRFSPKSPDKAHLNLHINSLELGDSAVYFCASSLSPGTGTPLHFGNGTRLTVT.

The DNA of the CDR3 is TGTGCCAGCAGCTTAGGGGGTTCGGGACAGGGCTCCTACGAGCAGTACTTC. Residues: CASSLGGSGQGSYEQYF. This chain links TRBV7-2 with TRBJ2-7, with TRBD1 matching 9 bases. Germline CDR1 and CDR2: SGHTA and FQGNSA. The trim removed 1 base at V and 0 bases at J, leaving 7 bases unmatched. The CDR3 has 17 residues. Using reference TRBV7-2 and TRBJ2-7 for the parts outside the CDR3, the full variable domain is GAGVSQSPSNKVTEKGKDVELRCDPISGHTALYWYRQSLGQGLEFLIYFQGNSAPDKSGLPSDRFSAERTGGSVSTLTIQRTQQEDSAVYLCASSLGGSGQGSYEQYFGPGTRLTVT.

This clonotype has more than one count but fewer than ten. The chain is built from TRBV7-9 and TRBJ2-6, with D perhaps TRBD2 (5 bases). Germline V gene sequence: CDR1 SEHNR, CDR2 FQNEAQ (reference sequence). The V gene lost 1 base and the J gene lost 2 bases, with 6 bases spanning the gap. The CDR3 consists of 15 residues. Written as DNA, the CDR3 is TGTGCCAGCAGCTTAGGAGGGACTGGGGCCAACGTCCTGACTTTC. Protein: CASSLGGTGANVLTF. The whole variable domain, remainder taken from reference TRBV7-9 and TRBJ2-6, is DTGVSQNPRHKITKRGQNVTFRCDPISEHNRLYWYRQTLGQGPEFLTYFQNEAQLEKSRLLSDRFSAERPKGSFSTLEIQRTEQGDSAMYLCASSLGGTGANVLTFGAGSRLTVL.

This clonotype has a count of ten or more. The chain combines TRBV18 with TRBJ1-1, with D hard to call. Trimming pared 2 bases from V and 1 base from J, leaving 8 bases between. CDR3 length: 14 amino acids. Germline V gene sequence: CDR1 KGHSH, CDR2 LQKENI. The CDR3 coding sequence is TGTGCCAGCTCACCATTCCAGCGGAACACTGAAGCTTTCTTT. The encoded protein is CASSPFQRNTEAFF. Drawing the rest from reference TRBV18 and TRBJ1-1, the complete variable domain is NAGVMQNPRHLVRRRGQEARLRCSPMKGHSHVYWYRQLPEEGLKFMVYLQKENIIDESGMPKERFSAEFPKEGPSILRIQQVVRGDSAAYFCASSPFQRNTEAFFGQGTRLTVV.

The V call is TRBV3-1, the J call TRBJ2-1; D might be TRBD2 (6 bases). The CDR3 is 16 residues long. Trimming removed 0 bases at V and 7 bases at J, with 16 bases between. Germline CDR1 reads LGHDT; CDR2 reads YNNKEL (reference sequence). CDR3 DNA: TGTGCCAGCAGCCAAGAGTGGGCAGCTGGGAGGAATGAGCAGTTCTTC. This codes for CASSQEWAAGRNEQFF.

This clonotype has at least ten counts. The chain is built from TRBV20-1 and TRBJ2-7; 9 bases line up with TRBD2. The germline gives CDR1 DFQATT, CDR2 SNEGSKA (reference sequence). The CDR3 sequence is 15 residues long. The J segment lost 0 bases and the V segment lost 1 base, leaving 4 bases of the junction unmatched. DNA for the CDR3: TGCAGTGCTAGAGGGACTAGCGAAAGCTCCTACGAGCAGTACTTC. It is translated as CSARGTSESSYEQYF.

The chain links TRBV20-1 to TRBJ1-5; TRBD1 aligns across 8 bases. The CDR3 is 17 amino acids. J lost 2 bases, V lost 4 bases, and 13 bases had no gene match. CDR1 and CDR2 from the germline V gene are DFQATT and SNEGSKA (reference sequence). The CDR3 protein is CSATSPGGGRGNQPQHF. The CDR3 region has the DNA TGCAGTGCTACCAGCCCAGGGGGCGGGAGGGGCAATCAGCCCCAGCATTTT.

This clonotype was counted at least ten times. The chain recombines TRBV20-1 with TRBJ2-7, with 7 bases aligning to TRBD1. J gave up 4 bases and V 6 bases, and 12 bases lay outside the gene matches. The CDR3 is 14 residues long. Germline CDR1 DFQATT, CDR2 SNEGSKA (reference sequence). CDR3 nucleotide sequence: TGCAGTGCCACTATGGACAGGTTCCCTTACGAGCAGTACGTC. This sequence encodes CSATMDRFPYEQYV.

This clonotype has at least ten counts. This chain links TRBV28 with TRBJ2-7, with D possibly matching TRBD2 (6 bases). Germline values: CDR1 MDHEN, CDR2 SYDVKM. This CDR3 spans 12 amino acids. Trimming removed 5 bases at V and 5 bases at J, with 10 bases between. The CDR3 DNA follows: TGTGCCAGCAGTCGGGACTTCAACGAGCAGTACTTC. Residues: CASSRDFNEQYF.

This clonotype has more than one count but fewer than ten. CDR3 sequence: CASSQMRLGTDTQYF. The CDR3 bases are TGCGCCAGCAGCCAAATGAGGTTGGGCACAGATACGCAGTATTTT. The J gene is TRBJ2-3, the V gene TRBV4-3; D is undetermined. Germline CDR1 reads LGHNA; CDR2 reads YSLEER. This CDR3 is 15 amino acids long. Trimming pared 2 bases from V and 1 base from J, leaving 10 bases between.

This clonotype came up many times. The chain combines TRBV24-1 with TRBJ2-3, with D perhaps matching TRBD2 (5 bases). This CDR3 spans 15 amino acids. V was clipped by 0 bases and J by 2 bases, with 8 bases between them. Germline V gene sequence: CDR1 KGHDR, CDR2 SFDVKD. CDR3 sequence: CATSDLGSDTDTQYF. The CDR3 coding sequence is TGTGCCACCAGTGATTTGGGGAGTGACACAGATACGCAGTATTTT.

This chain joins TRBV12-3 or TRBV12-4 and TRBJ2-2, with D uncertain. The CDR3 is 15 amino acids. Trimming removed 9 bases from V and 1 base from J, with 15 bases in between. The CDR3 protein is CARSADTVNTGELFF. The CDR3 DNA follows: TGTGCCAGAAGTGCCGACACGGTGAACACCGGGGAGCTGTTTTTT.

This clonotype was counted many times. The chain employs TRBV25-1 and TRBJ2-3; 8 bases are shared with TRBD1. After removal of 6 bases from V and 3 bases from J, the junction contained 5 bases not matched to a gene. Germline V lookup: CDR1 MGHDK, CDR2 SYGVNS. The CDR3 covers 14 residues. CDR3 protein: CASRPGTGTDTQYF. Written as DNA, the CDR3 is TGTGCCAGCAGACCCGGGACAGGTACAGATACGCAGTATTTT.

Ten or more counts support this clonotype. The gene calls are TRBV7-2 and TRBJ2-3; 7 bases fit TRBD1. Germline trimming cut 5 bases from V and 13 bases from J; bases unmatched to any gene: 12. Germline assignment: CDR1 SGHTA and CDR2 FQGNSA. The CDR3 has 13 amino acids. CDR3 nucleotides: TGTGCCAGCAGCGCCCGGGACAGAGATGGGGAGTATTTT. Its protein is CASSARDRDGEYF.